One and the same sample provided the 21 T cell receptor beta chains below, sequenced in a study of T cell responses to AZD1222 COVID-19 vaccine. The repertoire was sequenced with immunoSEQ multiplex PCR; TCRdb's copy has only in-frame clones and lacks some. Of roughly 54,000 clones listed, about 89% are singletons. The sequencing here drew on peripheral blood, taken 28 days after the second AZD1222 dose. The receptors were sampled from an adult who received the AZD1222 COVID-19 vaccine.

This chain joins TRBV18 and TRBJ1-2; D is uncertain. CDR1 is KGHSH and CDR2 is LQKENI in the germline V gene. Trimming cost V 6 bases and J 0 bases, with 8 bases left between them. The CDR3 extends over 13 amino acids. The CDR3 DNA sequence: TGTGCCAGCTCTCCGAGTTCTAACTATGGCTACACCTTC. Protein sequence: CASSPSSNYGYTF.

The rearrangement uses TRBV12-3 or TRBV12-4 and TRBJ2-7; D remains unclear. This CDR3 spans 12 amino acids. V shed 7 bases and J shed 4 bases, with 11 bases lying between them. The CDR3 nucleotides read TGTGCCAGCACCCTAACTGGTTACGAGCAGTACTTC. Its protein is CASTLTGYEQYF.

The gene calls are TRBV19 and TRBJ2-3; 12 positions match TRBD2. The V gene end was trimmed by 5 bases and the J gene end by 6 bases; junction bases not matched to a gene: 3. Germline assignment: CDR1 LNHDA and CDR2 SQIVND (reference sequence). The CDR3 covers 14 residues. The DNA of the CDR3 is TGTGCCAGTAGTCGAACTAGCGGGAGGGATACGCAGTATTTT. It yields the protein CASSRTSGRDTQYF.

V usage is TRBV7-2 and J usage is TRBJ2-7; unclear D gene. The CDR3 length is 14 residues. Germline CDR1 is SGHTA and CDR2 is FQGNSA. V lost 4 bases, J lost 4 bases, and 14 bases lay in between. The CDR3 sequence is CASSYMVAPYEQYF. The CDR3, as DNA: TGTGCCAGCAGCTACATGGTAGCTCCTTACGAGCAGTACTTC.

This clone was detected only once. V and J are TRBV3-1 (or the pseudogene TRBV3-2) and TRBJ1-4; D is undetermined. The CDR3 runs 14 residues. Trimming stripped 1 base from V and 5 bases from J, with 8 bases between. Germline CDR1 LGHDT, CDR2 YNNKEL (reference sequence). CDR3 in amino acids: CASSQVSGNEKLFF. Here the CDR3 DNA reads TGTGCCAGCAGCCAAGTTTCGGGGAATGAAAAACTGTTTTTT.

The gene calls are TRBV29-1 and TRBJ1-2; D is possibly TRBD1 (5 bases). The CDR3 loop spans 12 amino acids. Germline CDR1 reads SQVTM; CDR2 reads ANQGSEA. V lost 2 bases and J lost 4, with 8 bases in between. Written as DNA, the CDR3 is TGCAGCGTTGAACAGGGAGGCTATGGCTACACCTTC. It encodes CSVEQGGYGYTF.

The genes are TRBV4-1 and TRBJ2-1; D not resolved. Per germline, CDR1 MGHRA and CDR2 YSYEKL. Deletions cut 7 bases from V and 5 bases from J, with 6 bases between. This CDR3 has 11 amino acids. The CDR3 nucleotides are TGCGCCAGCACGAGCCACAATGAGCAGTTCTTC. Its translation: CASTSHNEQFF.

This chain joins TRBV7-8 and TRBJ2-7; D is unclear. Germline V gene data show CDR1 as SGHVS and CDR2 as FQNEAQ. The CDR3 runs 14 residues. Trimming took 3 bases from V and 2 from J, leaving 11 bases between them. CDR3 nucleotides: TGTGCCAGCAGCTTTGCACAAAGTACCTACGAGCAGTACTTC. Its translation: CASSFAQSTYEQYF.

The J gene is TRBJ1-5, the V gene TRBV19; TRBD1 matches at 9 bases. The CDR3 covers 14 residues. Trimming removed 10 bases from V and 1 base from J; junction bases left unmatched: 5. Germline V CDR1 and CDR2: LNHDA, SQIVND (reference sequence). The CDR3 nucleotides are TGTGCCACCACCGGGACAGGGAGCAATCAGCCCCAGCATTTT. Its protein product is CATTGTGSNQPQHF.

The chain joins TRBV2 to TRBJ2-7, with 7 bases aligning to TRBD2. Germline V gene lookup returns CDR1 SNHLY and CDR2 FYNNEI. CDR3 length: 14 amino acids. Unmatched junction bases numbered 1, after V lost 2 bases and J lost 0 bases. The CDR3, as DNA: TGTGCCAGCAGTGAACAGCGGGGCTCCTACGAGCAGTACTTC. Translation gives CASSEQRGSYEQYF.

The chain employs TRBV2 and TRBJ1-2; D is unclear. This CDR3 is built from 12 residues. V lost 9 bases to trimming and J lost 8 bases, with 16 bases between them. Germline V gives CDR1 SNHLY, CDR2 FYNNEI. For the CDR3, the DNA is TGTGCCAGTGCACTCGGGTCGGAGGGCTACACCTTC. Its translation is CASALGSEGYTF.

This chain joins TRBV6-5 and TRBJ1-2, with D possibly being TRBD1 (6 bases). The CDR3 spans 14 residues. Between the trimmed V and J ends, which lost 7 bases and 5 bases, there was a span of 17 bases. The germline V gene encodes CDR1 MNHEY and CDR2 SVGAGI. CDR3 in DNA: TGTGCCAGCACGGGGACATCCGGCGGATATGGCTACACCTTC. This translates into CASTGTSGGYGYTF.

The sample holds one count of this clone. The chain links TRBV6-2 or TRBV6-3 to TRBJ2-5; 10 bases are a match to TRBD2. CDR1 MNHEY and CDR2 SVGEGT come from the germline V gene. The CDR3 extends over 15 amino acids. The junction had 0 bases not matched to a gene; V was cut back by 2 bases and J by 0 bases. As DNA, the CDR3 is TGTGCCAGCAGTTACGGACTAGCGGACCAAGAGACCCAGTACTTC. This codes for CASSYGLADQETQYF.

The chain combines TRBV19 with TRBJ1-5, with 9 bases matching TRBD1. Germline CDR1 is LNHDA and CDR2 is SQIVND (reference sequence). Trimming at V came to 7 bases and at J to 11 bases, leaving 6 bases not matched to a gene. This CDR3 has 12 residues. DNA of the CDR3: TGTGCCAGTAACGACAGGGGGGAATCCCAGCATTTT. It codes for CASNDRGESQHF.

The chain carries TRBV4-1 and TRBJ2-3; a possible D gene is TRBD1 (6 bases). Per germline, CDR1 MGHRA and CDR2 YSYEKL. V dropped 1 base and J dropped 5 bases, with 16 bases sitting between them. CDR3 length equals 16 residues. Written as DNA, the CDR3 is TGCGCCAGCAGCCAAGTGGGGCAGGGGTTTGGAGATACGCAGTATTTT. This gives the protein CASSQVGQGFGDTQYF.

The chain links TRBV28 to TRBJ1-4, with 9 bases that match TRBD1. Germline V CDR1 and CDR2: MDHEN, SYDVKM. V lost 5 bases and J lost 1; bases outside the gene matches: 5. This CDR3 has 16 residues. For the CDR3, the DNA is TGTGCCAGCAGTACCTGGACAGGGGAAACTAATGAAAAACTGTTTTTT. Encoded protein: CASSTWTGETNEKLFF.

The chain carries TRBV25-1 and TRBJ1-5, with unresolved D. This CDR3 spans 13 amino acids. Trimming took 3 bases from V and 7 from J, leaving 10 bases between them. CDR1 is MGHDK, CDR2 SYGVNS, per germline. CDR3 amino acids: CASSDDGVQPQHF. The CDR3 nucleotides are TGTGCCAGCAGTGATGATGGGGTCCAGCCCCAGCATTTT.

This rearrangement joins TRBV11-3 to TRBJ2-1; 14 bases agree with TRBD2. CDR3 size: 19 residues. CDR1 and CDR2 (germline): SGHNT, YENEEA. After removal of 4 bases from V and 2 bases from J, the junction contained 10 bases not matched to a gene. CDR3 sequence reads: CASSSRTSGRPSTYNEQFF. In DNA, the CDR3 is TGTGCCAGCAGCTCCAGGACTAGCGGGAGGCCGAGCACCTACAATGAGCAGTTCTTC.

V gene TRBV3-1 (or the pseudogene TRBV3-2) combines with J gene TRBJ2-5, with D unresolved. Germline lookup yields CDR1 LGHDT and CDR2 YNNKEL (reference sequence). The V and J ends lost 2 bases and 5 bases respectively, with 6 bases between them. This CDR3 has 12 residues. Here the CDR3 DNA reads TGTGCCAGCAGCCAATCCGCGGAGACCCAGTACTTC. It specifies CASSQSAETQYF.

This chain uses TRBV12-2 with TRBJ2-2; TRBD1 is the table's D call, not checked against the DNA. TRBV12-2 is described as a pseudogene. This CDR3 is built from 20 residues. CDR3 nucleotide sequence: TGTGCAAGTCGCTTTTTGCGCCGCGGGACAGGGGGAATGTACACCGGGGAGCTGTTTTTT. Translation gives CASRFLRRGTGGMYTGELFF.

The chain carries TRBV19 and TRBJ1-6; D unresolved. The CDR3 totals 11 residues. Germline CDR1 and CDR2: LNHDA and SQIVND (reference sequence). V was shortened by 5 bases and J by 6 bases, with 2 bases between the two germline ends. The CDR3 spells CASSSNSPLHF. The CDR3, as DNA: TGTGCCAGTAGTTCTAATTCACCCCTCCACTTT.